This TCR beta chain appears in the sequencing data of a study of CD8+ T cells in alopecia areata. Study-level results: The study found TCR sharing across patients less clear than in mice, possibly for HLA reasons.

The CDR3 consists of 16 residues. The J segment lost 3 bases and the V segment lost 4 bases, leaving 5 bases of the junction unmatched. The V gene's germline CDR1 is SGHAT and CDR2 FQNNGV. Extraction and reverse transcription of RNA yielded cDNA as the sequencing template. Using immunoSEQ multiplex PCR, the repertoire was profiled, and TCRdb retains in-frame clones only, with some absent. The data show about 180,000 clones, about 53% seen once. In the case of this clone: Antigen unknown.

As for treatment: oral pan-JAK inhibitor, 5-10 mg twice daily. In alopecia areata patients, both lesional scalp punch biopsies and peripheral blood were collected. The sequence was collected from a human donor with alopecia areata. This sample comprised CD8+ T cells sorted from blood, obtained at week 24, from a patient treated with tofacitinib. This chain links TRBV11-2 with TRBJ2-3; 12 nucleotides line up with TRBD2. The CDR3 sequence is CASSSSGGAKTDTQYF. Written as DNA, the CDR3 is TGTGCCAGCAGCTCTAGCGGGGGGGCGAAGACAGATACGCAGTATTTT.